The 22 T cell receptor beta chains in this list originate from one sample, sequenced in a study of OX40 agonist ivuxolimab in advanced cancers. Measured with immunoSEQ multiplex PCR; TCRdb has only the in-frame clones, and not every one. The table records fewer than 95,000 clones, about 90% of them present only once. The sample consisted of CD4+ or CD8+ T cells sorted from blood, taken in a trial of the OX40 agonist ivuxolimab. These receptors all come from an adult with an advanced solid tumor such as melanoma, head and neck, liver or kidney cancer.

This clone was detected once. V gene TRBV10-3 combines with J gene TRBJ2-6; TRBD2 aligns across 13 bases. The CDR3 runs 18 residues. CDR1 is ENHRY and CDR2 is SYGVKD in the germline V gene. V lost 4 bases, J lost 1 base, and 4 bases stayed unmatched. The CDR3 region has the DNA TGTGCCATCAGTGTAGGACTAGCGGGAGAGTCTGGGGCCAACGTCCTGACTTTC. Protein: CAISVGLAGESGANVLTF.

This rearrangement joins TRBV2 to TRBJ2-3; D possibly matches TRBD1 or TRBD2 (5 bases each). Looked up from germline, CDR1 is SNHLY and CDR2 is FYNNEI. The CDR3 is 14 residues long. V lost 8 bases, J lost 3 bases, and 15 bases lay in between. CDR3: CASGAWDLTDTQYF. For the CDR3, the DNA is TGTGCCAGCGGGGCTTGGGACCTAACAGATACGCAGTATTTT.

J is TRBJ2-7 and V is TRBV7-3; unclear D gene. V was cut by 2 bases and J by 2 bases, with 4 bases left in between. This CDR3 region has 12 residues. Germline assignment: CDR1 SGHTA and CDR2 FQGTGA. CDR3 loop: CASSLGAYEQYF. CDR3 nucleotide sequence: TGTGCCAGCAGCTTAGGAGCCTACGAGCAGTACTTC.

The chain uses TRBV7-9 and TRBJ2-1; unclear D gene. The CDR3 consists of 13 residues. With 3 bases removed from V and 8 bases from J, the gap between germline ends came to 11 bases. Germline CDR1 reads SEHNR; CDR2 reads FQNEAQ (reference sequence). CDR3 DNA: TGTGCCAGCAGCTTCTCTGGGATCCATGAGCAGTTCTTC. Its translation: CASSFSGIHEQFF.

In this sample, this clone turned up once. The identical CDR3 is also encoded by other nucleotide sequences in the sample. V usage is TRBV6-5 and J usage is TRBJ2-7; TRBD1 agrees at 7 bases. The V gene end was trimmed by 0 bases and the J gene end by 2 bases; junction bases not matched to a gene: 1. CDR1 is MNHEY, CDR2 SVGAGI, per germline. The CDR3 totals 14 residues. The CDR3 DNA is TGTGCCAGCAGTTACTCGACAGGGACCTACGAGCAGTACTTC. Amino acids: CASSYSTGTYEQYF.

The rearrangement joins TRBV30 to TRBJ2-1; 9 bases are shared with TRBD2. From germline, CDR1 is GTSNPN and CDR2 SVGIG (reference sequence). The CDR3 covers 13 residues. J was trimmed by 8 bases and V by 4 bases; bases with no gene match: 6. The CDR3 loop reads CAWNSGRLYEQFF. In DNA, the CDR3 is TGTGCCTGGAATAGCGGGAGACTCTATGAGCAGTTCTTC. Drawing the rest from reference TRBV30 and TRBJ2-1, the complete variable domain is SQTIHQWPATLVQPVGSPLSLECTVEGTSNPNLYWYRQAAGRGLQLLFYSVGIGQISSEVPQNLSASRPQDRQFILSSKKLLLSDSGFYLCAWNSGRLYEQFFGPGTRLTVL.

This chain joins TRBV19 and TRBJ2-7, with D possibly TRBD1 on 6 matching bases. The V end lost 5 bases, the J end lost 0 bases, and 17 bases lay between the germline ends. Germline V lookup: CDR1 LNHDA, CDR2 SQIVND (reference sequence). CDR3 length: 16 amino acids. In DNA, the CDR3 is TGTGCCAGTAGTTTTGTATGGGGGCTGGGCTCCTACGAGCAGTACTTC. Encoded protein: CASSFVWGLGSYEQYF. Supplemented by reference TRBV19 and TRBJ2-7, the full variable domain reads DGGITQSPKYLFRKEGQNVTLSCEQNLNHDAMYWYRQDPGQGLRLIYYSQIVNDFQKGDIAEGYSVSREKKESFPLTVTSAQKNPTAFYLCASSFVWGLGSYEQYFGPGTRLTVT.

The CDR3 nucleotides are TGTGCCAGCAGCCTGGGACTCGAAGGGAATGAGCAGTTCTTC. It specifies CASSLGLEGNEQFF. V gene TRBV9 combines with J gene TRBJ2-1, with a tentative D call TRBD2 (6 bases). CDR1 SGDLS and CDR2 YYNGEE come from the germline V gene. This CDR3 has 14 amino acids. Trimming shortened V by 4 bases and J by 7 bases, and 15 bases separated the two germline ends. The variable domain in full, completed from reference TRBV9 and TRBJ2-1, reads DSGVTQTPKHLITATGQRVTLRCSPRSGDLSVYWYQQSLDQGLQFLIQYYNGEERAKGNILERFSAQQFPDLHSELNLSSLELGDSALYFCASSLGLEGNEQFFGPGTRLTVL.

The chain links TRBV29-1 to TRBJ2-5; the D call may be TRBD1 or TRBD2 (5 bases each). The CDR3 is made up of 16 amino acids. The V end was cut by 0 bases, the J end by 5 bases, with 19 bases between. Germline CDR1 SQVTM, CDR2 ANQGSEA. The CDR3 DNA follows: TGCAGCGTTGAAGATCCAACCTTCGGGGCCCCGGAGACCCAGTACTTC. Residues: CSVEDPTFGAPETQYF.

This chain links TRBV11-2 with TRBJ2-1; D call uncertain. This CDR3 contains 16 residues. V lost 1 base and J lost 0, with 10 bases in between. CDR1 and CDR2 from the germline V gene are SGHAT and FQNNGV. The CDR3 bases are TGTGCCAGCAGCTTAGGCGGCGGCCTCTCCTACAATGAGCAGTTCTTC. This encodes CASSLGGGLSYNEQFF.

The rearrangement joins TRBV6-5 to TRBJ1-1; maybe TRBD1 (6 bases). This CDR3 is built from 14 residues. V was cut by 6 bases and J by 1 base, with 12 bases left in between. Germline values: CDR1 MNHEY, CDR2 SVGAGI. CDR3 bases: TGTGCCAGCAGACTACTAGGGGGGAACACTGAAGCTTTCTTT. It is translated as CASRLLGGNTEAFF.

CDR3 sequence reads: CVTGGLSYEQYF. For the CDR3, the DNA is TGTGTTACAGGGGGGCTTTCCTACGAGCAGTACTTC. J is TRBJ2-7 and V is TRBV6-6, with TRBD1 matching over 8 bases. The CDR3 is made up of 12 amino acids. Germline V gene lookup returns CDR1 MNHNY and CDR2 SVGAGI (reference sequence).

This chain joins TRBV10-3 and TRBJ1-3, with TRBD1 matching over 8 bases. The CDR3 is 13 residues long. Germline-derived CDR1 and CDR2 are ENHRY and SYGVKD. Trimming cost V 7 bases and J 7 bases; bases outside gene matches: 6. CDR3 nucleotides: TGTGCCATCAACCAGGGGGCGGGCAACACCATATATTTT. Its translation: CAINQGAGNTIYF.

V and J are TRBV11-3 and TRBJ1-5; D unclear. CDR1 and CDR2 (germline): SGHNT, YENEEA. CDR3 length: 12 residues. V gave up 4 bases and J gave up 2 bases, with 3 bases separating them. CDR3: CASSSGNQPQHF. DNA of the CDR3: TGTGCCAGCAGCTCCGGCAATCAGCCCCAGCATTTT.

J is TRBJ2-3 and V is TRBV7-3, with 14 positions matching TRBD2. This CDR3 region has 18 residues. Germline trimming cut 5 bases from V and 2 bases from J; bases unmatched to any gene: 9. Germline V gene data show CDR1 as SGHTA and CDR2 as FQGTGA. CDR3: CASSLTGTSGGVTDTQYF. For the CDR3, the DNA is TGTGCCAGCAGCCTCACCGGGACTAGCGGGGGAGTCACAGATACGCAGTATTTT. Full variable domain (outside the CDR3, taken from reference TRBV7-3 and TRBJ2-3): GAGVSQTPSNKVTEKGKYVELRCDPISGHTALYWYRQSLGQGPEFLIYFQGTGAADDSGLPNDRFFAVRPEGSVSTLKIQRTERGDSAVYLCASSLTGTSGGVTDTQYFGPGTRLTVL.

The CDR3 protein is CAISDIRDSLAYEQYF. The CDR3 DNA sequence: TGTGCCATCAGTGATATAAGGGACTCATTGGCCTACGAGCAGTACTTC. The chain links TRBV10-3 to TRBJ2-5, with TRBD2 as a possible D gene (6 bases). The end of the DNA fits TRBJ2-7 better, so the J call may be wrong. The CDR3 is 16 residues long. Germline CDR1 and CDR2: ENHRY and SYGVKD.

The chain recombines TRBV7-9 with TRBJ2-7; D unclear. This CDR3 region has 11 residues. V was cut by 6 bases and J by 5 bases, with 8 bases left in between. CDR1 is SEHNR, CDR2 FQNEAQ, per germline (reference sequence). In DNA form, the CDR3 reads TGTGCCAGCAGTTCTCTGGACGAGCAGTACTTC. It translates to CASSSLDEQYF.

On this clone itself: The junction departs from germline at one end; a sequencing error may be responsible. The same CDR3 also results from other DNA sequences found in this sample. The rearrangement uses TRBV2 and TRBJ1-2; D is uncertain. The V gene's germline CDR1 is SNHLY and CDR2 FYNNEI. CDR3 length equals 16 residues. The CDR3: CASSGFSRQGGYGYTF. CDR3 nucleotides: TGTGCCAGCAGTGGTTTTTCCCGACAAGGAGGATATGGCTACACCTTT.

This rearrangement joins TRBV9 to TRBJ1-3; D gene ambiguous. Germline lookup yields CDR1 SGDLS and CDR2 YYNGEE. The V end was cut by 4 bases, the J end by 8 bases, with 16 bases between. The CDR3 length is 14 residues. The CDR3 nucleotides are TGTGCCAGCAGCCCCGGTCGAAGGCCGTACACCATATATTTT. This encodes CASSPGRRPYTIYF. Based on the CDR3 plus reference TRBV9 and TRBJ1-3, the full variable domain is DSGVTQTPKHLITATGQRVTLRCSPRSGDLSVYWYQQSLDQGLQFLIQYYNGEERAKGNILERFSAQQFPDLHSELNLSSLELGDSALYFCASSPGRRPYTIYFGEGSWLTVV.

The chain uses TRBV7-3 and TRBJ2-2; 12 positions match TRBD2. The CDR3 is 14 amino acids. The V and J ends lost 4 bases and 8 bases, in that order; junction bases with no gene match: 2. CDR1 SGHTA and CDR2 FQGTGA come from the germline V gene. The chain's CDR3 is CASSSGLAGGELFF. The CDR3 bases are TGTGCCAGCAGCTCGGGACTAGCGGGTGGGGAGCTGTTTTTT.

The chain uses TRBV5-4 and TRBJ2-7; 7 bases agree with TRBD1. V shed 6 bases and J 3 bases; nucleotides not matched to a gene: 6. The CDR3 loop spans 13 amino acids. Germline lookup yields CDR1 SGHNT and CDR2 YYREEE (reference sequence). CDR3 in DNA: TGTGCCAGCACCCGGGACAGACACTACGAGCAGTACTTC. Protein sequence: CASTRDRHYEQYF. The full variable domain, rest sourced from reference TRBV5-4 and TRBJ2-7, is ETGVTQSPTHLIKTRGQQVTLRCSSQSGHNTVSWYQQALGQGPQFIFQYYREEENGRGNFPPRFSGLQFPNYSSELNVNALELDDSALYLCASTRDRHYEQYFGPGTRLTVT.

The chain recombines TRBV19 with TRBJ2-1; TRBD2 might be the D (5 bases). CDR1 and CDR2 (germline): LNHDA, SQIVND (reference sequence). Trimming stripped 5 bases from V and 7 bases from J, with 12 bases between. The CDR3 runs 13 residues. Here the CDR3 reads CASSLVLVNEQFF. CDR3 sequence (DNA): TGTGCCAGTAGTTTAGTACTAGTTAATGAGCAGTTCTTC.